This T cell receptor (beta chain) was found in a study of shared clonotypes between healthy human individuals. Adult Caucasians living in Nashville, Tennessee made up all of the donors. TCRdb keeps only in-frame clones here, not all; method: immunoSEQ multiplex PCR. The data contain hundreds of thousands of clones, roughly 70% of them seen just once; the ten biggest clones take up roughly 1.7%. V lost 2 bases to trimming and J lost 5 bases; unmatched junction nucleotides: 12. This CDR3 spans 18 amino acids. Germline V lookup: CDR1 MGHRA, CDR2 YSYEKL. The rearrangement joins TRBV4-1 to TRBJ2-3; 11 bases align to TRBD2. This sequence was found in a woman aged 30 to 39 in good health. The material sequenced was memory CD4+ T cells sorted from blood. Subset here: CD45RA-negative fraction. The CDR3 nucleotides read TGCGCCAGCAGCCAACCTTTAGCGGGAGGGCCGAAAAGAGATACGCAGTATTTT. Translated: CASSQPLAGGPKRDTQYF.